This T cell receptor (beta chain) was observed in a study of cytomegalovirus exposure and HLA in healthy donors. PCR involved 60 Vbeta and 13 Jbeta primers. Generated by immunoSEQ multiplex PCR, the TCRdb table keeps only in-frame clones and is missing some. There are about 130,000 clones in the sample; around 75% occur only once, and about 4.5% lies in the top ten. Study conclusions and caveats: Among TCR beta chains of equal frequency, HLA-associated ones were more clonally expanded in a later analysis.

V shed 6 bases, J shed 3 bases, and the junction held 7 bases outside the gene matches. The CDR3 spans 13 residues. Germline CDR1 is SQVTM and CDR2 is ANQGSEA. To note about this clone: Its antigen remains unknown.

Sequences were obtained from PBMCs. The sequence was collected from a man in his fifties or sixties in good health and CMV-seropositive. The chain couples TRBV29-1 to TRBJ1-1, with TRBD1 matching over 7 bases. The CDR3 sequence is CSVMTGLDTEAFF. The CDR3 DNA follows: TGCAGCGTCATGACAGGGTTGGACACTGAAGCTTTCTTT.